One and the same sample provided the 32 T cell receptor beta chains below, sequenced in a study of glioma-infiltrating T cells after dendritic cell vaccination. Assay used: immunoSEQ multiplex PCR; TCRdb lists only in-frame clones, some missing. The data show over 90,000 clones, about four fifths seen once. The sample in question was blood, obtained before dendritic cell vaccination. The receptors here all came from a human donor with glioblastoma.

The chain is built from TRBV29-1 and TRBJ1-2; D not certain. V was trimmed by 6 bases and J by 0 bases, leaving 8 bases between them. The CDR3 length is 12 residues. Germline V gene data show CDR1 as SQVTM and CDR2 as ANQGSEA. CDR3 region: CSVRESNYGYTF. CDR3 DNA sequence: TGCAGCGTCCGGGAGTCTAACTATGGCTACACCTTC.

The chain couples TRBV11-2 to TRBJ2-7; 7 nucleotides align to TRBD1. CDR1 is SGHAT, CDR2 FQNNGV, per germline. The CDR3 has 15 residues. With V trimmed by 1 base and J by 2 bases, 5 bases remained unmatched. CDR3 amino acids: CASSLAGTATYEQYF. CDR3 coding DNA: TGTGCCAGCAGCTTAGCCGGGACAGCAACCTACGAGCAGTACTTC.

The rearrangement links TRBV6-6 to TRBJ1-4; 7 bases line up with TRBD1. CDR1 and CDR2 (germline): MNHNY, SVGAGI (reference sequence). V was pared by 5 bases and J by 6 bases, with 6 bases of the junction left unmatched. CDR3 length equals 14 residues. The DNA for the CDR3 is TGTGCCAGCAGTGCCCATCAGGGGGATGAAAAACTGTTTTTT. Protein: CASSAHQGDEKLFF.

The V and J genes are TRBV5-4 and TRBJ2-3; D unclear. Germline CDR1 reads SGHNT; CDR2 reads YYREEE (reference sequence). The V end lost 2 bases, the J end lost 0 bases, and 4 bases lay between the germline ends. The CDR3 runs to 13 residues. The CDR3 is CASSFSSTDTQYF. CDR3 nucleotide sequence: TGTGCCAGCAGCTTTAGTAGCACAGATACGCAGTATTTT.

The CDR3 here is CASKGWTSTDTQYF. CDR3 nucleotides: TGTGCCAGCAAAGGATGGACTAGCACAGATACGCAGTATTTT. V gene TRBV5-4 combines with J gene TRBJ2-3, with D perhaps matching TRBD2 (5 bases). CDR1 SGHNT and CDR2 YYREEE come from the germline V gene (reference sequence). The V end lost 6 bases, the J end lost 0 bases, and 11 bases lay between the germline ends. This CDR3 has 14 residues.

V gene TRBV4-2 combines with J gene TRBJ2-1, with 11 bases fitting TRBD2. The CDR3 has 18 amino acids. The V and J ends lost 0 bases and 4 bases, in that order; junction bases with no gene match: 8. CDR1 LGHNA and CDR2 YNFKEQ come from the germline V gene. The CDR3: CASSQEGASGGLYNEQFF. The CDR3 bases are TGTGCCAGCAGCCAAGAGGGAGCTAGCGGGGGGCTATACAATGAGCAGTTCTTC.

This clone was picked up a small number of times. V and J are TRBV5-1 and TRBJ1-4; 9 positions match TRBD1. This CDR3 spans 15 amino acids. Germline loops: CDR1 SGHRS, CDR2 YFSETQ. Trimming cost V 4 bases and J 7 bases; bases outside gene matches: 8. The DNA for the CDR3 is TGCGCCAGCAGCGGACCGGACAGGGGCATTGAAAAACTGTTTTTT. Amino acids: CASSGPDRGIEKLFF.

The V gene is TRBV19, the J gene TRBJ2-5; 8 bases map to TRBD1. The germline V gene encodes CDR1 LNHDA and CDR2 SQIVND (reference sequence). Trimming removed 4 bases from V and 5 bases from J; junction bases left unmatched: 6. This CDR3 has 14 amino acids. CDR3 nucleotide sequence: TGTGCCAGTAGTACCAGGACAGGGTGGGAGACCCAGTACTTC. Its protein is CASSTRTGWETQYF.

This clone has just one count. The chain recombines TRBV15 with TRBJ2-3; possible D gene TRBD2, 6 bases. V was shortened by 1 base and J by 6 bases, with 14 bases between the two germline ends. The germline CDR1 and CDR2 sequences are LNHNV and YYDKDF (reference sequence). The length of the CDR3 is 15 residues. The DNA for the CDR3 is TGTGCCACCAGCAGAGGTCGCGGGGTTGTGGATACGCAGTATTTT. It specifies CATSRGRGVVDTQYF.

The J gene is TRBJ2-3, the V gene TRBV27; TRBD2 aligns across 10 bases. V shed 2 bases and J 4 bases; nucleotides not matched to a gene: 3. The CDR3 loop spans 15 amino acids. In germline, CDR1 is MNHEY, CDR2 SMNVEV (reference sequence). The CDR3 nucleotides are TGTGCCAGCAGTTTAGAGCGGGGGGGCTCAGATACGCAGTATTTT. This sequence encodes CASSLERGGSDTQYF.

The V and J genes are TRBV21-1 and TRBJ2-4; TRBD2 reflects the table's D call only, with no check against the DNA. TRBV21-1 is a pseudogene segment. CDR3 size: 17 residues. In DNA, the CDR3 is TGTGCCAGCCTAACTAGCGGGGGGATTCTAGCCAAAAACATTCAGTACTTC. Protein: CASLTSGGILAKNIQYF.

This clone is a singleton in its sample. The chain is built from TRBV12-5 and TRBJ2-7; TRBD1 matches 7 bases. Germline values: CDR1 LGHNT, CDR2 FRNRAP. The CDR3 sequence is 13 residues long. The trim removed 4 bases at V and 4 bases at J, leaving 4 bases unmatched. The CDR3 here is CASGWSTGYEQYF. For the CDR3, the DNA is TGTGCTAGTGGTTGGTCGACAGGGTACGAGCAGTACTTC.

This clone appeared a single time. The chain is built from TRBV6-1 and TRBJ2-5; D is possibly TRBD1 (6 bases). Trimming took off 6 bases at V and 1 base at J, with 6 bases between the two ends. This CDR3 has 12 amino acids. Germline V gives CDR1 MNHNS, CDR2 SASEGT. The CDR3 loop reads CASRGAQETQYF. CDR3 in DNA: TGTGCCAGCAGGGGGGCCCAAGAGACCCAGTACTTC.

The rearrangement uses TRBV15 and TRBJ1-4; the match to TRBD1 covers 11 bases. The germline gives CDR1 LNHNV, CDR2 YYDKDF (reference sequence). The CDR3 sequence is 17 residues long. With 2 bases clipped from V and 5 bases from J, the junction kept 7 bases outside the gene matches. The CDR3 coding sequence is TGTGCCACCAGCAGATGGACAGGGGGCGCAGGGAATGAAAAACTGTTTTTT. Amino acid sequence: CATSRWTGGAGNEKLFF.

This sequence joins TRBV7-9 and TRBJ1-5; 8 positions match TRBD1. The CDR3 loop spans 16 amino acids. With 1 base clipped from V and 7 bases from J, the junction kept 9 bases outside the gene matches. CDR1 and CDR2 (germline): SEHNR, FQNEAQ (reference sequence). The CDR3 DNA reads as TGTGCCAGCAGCTTAGTATTAGGGACAGGTGGGCAGCCCCAGCATTTT. Translating it yields CASSLVLGTGGQPQHF.

This chain links TRBV11-2 with TRBJ2-2, with unresolved D. This CDR3 region has 14 residues. V shed 3 bases and J shed 4 bases, with 9 bases lying between them. The germline V gene encodes CDR1 SGHAT and CDR2 FQNNGV. DNA of the CDR3: TGTGCCAGCAGCTTTGGCAGATTCACCGGGGAGCTGTTTTTT. This sequence encodes CASSFGRFTGELFF.

The V and J genes are TRBV13 and TRBJ1-2, with D tentatively TRBD1 (6 bases). The ends were cut back, 5 bases at V and 7 bases at J, with 14 bases in the middle. The germline V gene encodes CDR1 PRHDT and CDR2 FYEKMQ (reference sequence). The CDR3 is 13 residues long. In DNA, the CDR3 is TGTGCCAGCAGCCGCGCAGGGGCTGGTGGCTACACCTTC. It is translated as CASSRAGAGGYTF.

This sequence joins TRBV2 and TRBJ1-2; 8 nucleotides agree with TRBD1. The length of the CDR3 is 15 residues. The trim removed 2 bases at V and 2 bases at J, leaving 4 bases unmatched. The V gene's germline CDR1 is SNHLY and CDR2 FYNNEI. The CDR3: CASSEWQGANYGYTF. CDR3 in DNA: TGTGCCAGCAGTGAATGGCAGGGGGCGAACTATGGCTACACCTTC.

The chain carries TRBV27 and TRBJ2-7, with TRBD2 matching 8 bases. Germline lookup yields CDR1 MNHEY and CDR2 SMNVEV (reference sequence). CDR3 length: 16 residues. J was trimmed by 2 bases and V by 8 bases; bases with no gene match: 14. The CDR3 region is CASALRGVERAYEQYF. As DNA, the CDR3 is TGTGCCAGCGCTCTGCGGGGGGTTGAAAGAGCCTACGAGCAGTACTTC.

This clone was observed a single time. This sequence joins TRBV20-1 and TRBJ2-7; possibly TRBD2 for D (5 bases). Germline V lookup: CDR1 DFQATT, CDR2 SNEGSKA (reference sequence). V lost 1 base and J 7 bases, leaving 8 bases between the germline ends. The CDR3 is 11 amino acids. The CDR3 spells CSARAGGEQYF. The CDR3, as DNA: TGCAGTGCTAGAGCCGGCGGGGAGCAGTACTTC.

The V gene is TRBV30, the J gene TRBJ2-7; D possibly corresponds to TRBD2 (6 bases). V was pared by 5 bases and J by 4 bases, with 18 bases between. From germline, CDR1 is GTSNPN and CDR2 SVGIG (reference sequence). The CDR3 is made up of 14 amino acids. The chain's CDR3 is CAWALTGGPYEQYF. As DNA, the CDR3 is TGTGCCTGGGCCTTAACCGGGGGACCTTACGAGCAGTACTTC.

This clone was counted between two and nine times. The V gene is TRBV27, the J gene TRBJ1-3; D remains ambiguous. Germline-derived CDR1 and CDR2 are MNHEY and SMNVEV (reference sequence). The V gene lost 6 bases and the J gene lost 1 base, with 10 bases spanning the gap. The CDR3 spans 14 residues. The CDR3 nucleotides read TGTGCCAGCAGCAGTGAGAGGTCTGGAAACACCATATATTTT. Amino acid sequence: CASSSERSGNTIYF.

V gene TRBV10-3 combines with J gene TRBJ2-3, with 7 bases matching TRBD1. This CDR3 contains 14 residues. V shed 10 bases and J 1 base; nucleotides not matched to a gene: 8. Looked up from germline, CDR1 is ENHRY and CDR2 is SYGVKD. DNA of the CDR3: TGTGCCAGCAGACAGGGATTGGGCACAGATACGCAGTATTTT. This gives the protein CASRQGLGTDTQYF.

The chain is built from TRBV2 and TRBJ2-1; D not resolved. The V gene's germline CDR1 is SNHLY and CDR2 FYNNEI. The CDR3 covers 11 residues. Trimming removed 8 bases from V and 12 bases from J, with 14 bases in between. The CDR3 region has the DNA TGTGCCAGCCCTTGGCCCGTAACGCAGTTCTTC. Translation gives CASPWPVTQFF.

This chain links TRBV6-6 with TRBJ2-7; D might be TRBD2 (6 bases). Germline V lookup: CDR1 MNHNY, CDR2 SVGAGI (reference sequence). CDR3 size: 14 residues. V lost 5 bases, J lost 2 bases, and 13 bases lay in between. This CDR3 reads CASSRDLGAYEQYF. In DNA form, the CDR3 reads TGTGCCAGCAGTAGGGACTTAGGAGCCTACGAGCAGTACTTC.

The chain is built from TRBV5-1 and TRBJ2-7; D may be TRBD1 (7 bases). V gave up 7 bases and J gave up 5 bases, with 16 bases separating them. The CDR3 runs to 13 residues. Germline CDR1 is SGHRS and CDR2 is YFSETQ. The CDR3: CASRQGLTDEQYF. CDR3 bases: TGCGCCAGCCGACAGGGACTGACCGACGAGCAGTACTTC.

This chain joins TRBV10-1 and TRBJ2-3; the match to TRBD2 covers 11 bases. CDR1 is WNHNN and CDR2 is SYGVQD in the germline V gene (reference sequence). J was trimmed by 2 bases and V by 6 bases; bases with no gene match: 4. The CDR3 is made up of 15 amino acids. CDR3 region: CASSRLAGNTDTQYF. CDR3 coding DNA: TGCGCCAGCAGCAGACTAGCGGGGAACACAGATACGCAGTATTTT.

The chain links TRBV4-1 to TRBJ1-1; TRBD1 might be the D (6 bases). The germline CDR1 and CDR2 sequences are MGHRA and YSYEKL. V was cut by 3 bases and J by 4 bases, with 18 bases left in between. The CDR3 is 16 amino acids. The CDR3 coding sequence is TGCGCCAGCAGCCAGGAACCACCTACAGGGAGCACTGAAGCTTTCTTT. Translated, it gives CASSQEPPTGSTEAFF.

The rearrangement joins TRBV4-3 to TRBJ1-6; no clear D gene. The ends were cut back, 0 bases at V and 5 bases at J, with 11 bases in the middle. The germline CDR1 and CDR2 sequences are LGHNA and YSLEER. The CDR3 consists of 16 residues. CDR3 protein: CASSQEARPDNSPLHF. CDR3 sequence (DNA): TGCGCCAGCAGCCAAGAGGCCAGGCCTGATAATTCACCCCTCCACTTT.

The chain employs TRBV10-3 and TRBJ2-3, with D possibly being TRBD2 (6 bases). Trimming took off 4 bases at V and 2 bases at J, with 19 bases between the two ends. The germline gives CDR1 ENHRY, CDR2 SYGVKD. This CDR3 is built from 17 residues. The CDR3 loop reads CAISGYPGRGNTDTQYF. CDR3 in DNA: TGTGCCATCAGTGGATACCCCGGGCGGGGCAACACAGATACGCAGTATTTT.

As concerns this clone: Its ends do not fully match the called genes, so a read error is possible. The V call is TRBV7-7, the J call TRBJ2-6, with 7 positions matching TRBD1. The CDR3 is 16 residues long. In germline, CDR1 is SSHAT, CDR2 FNYEAQ (reference sequence). The CDR3 region is CASSRQGPSGANVLTF. DNA for the CDR3: TGTGCTAGCAGCAGACAGGGTCCTTCTGGGGCCAACGTCCTGACTTTC.

The rearrangement joins TRBV18 to TRBJ1-1, with 7 bases lining up with TRBD1. This CDR3 has 14 residues. Trimming at V came to 6 bases and at J to 11 bases, leaving 15 bases not matched to a gene. Germline CDR1 and CDR2: KGHSH and LQKENI. The CDR3 is CASSQGQIATGAFF. CDR3 nucleotides: TGTGCCAGCTCCCAGGGACAGATAGCCACTGGGGCTTTCTTT.